This T cell receptor beta chain is from a study of cytomegalovirus exposure and HLA in healthy donors. A word on this clone: What it recognizes is unknown. Additional DNA sequences in this sample encode the identical CDR3.

The CDR3 is made up of 14 amino acids. V was trimmed by 6 bases and J by 0 bases, leaving 8 bases between them. Germline lookup yields CDR1 MNHEY and CDR2 SVGAGI. Points from the study as a whole: A classifier reportedly called cytomegalovirus status with high sensitivity and specificity.

Generated by immunoSEQ multiplex PCR, the TCRdb table keeps only in-frame clones and is missing some. This table has about 170,000 clones, under 90% appearing once. The donors were part of the validation cohort, which consisted of over a hundred subjects and was separate from the first cohort of 600 to 850 subjects. The receptor was isolated from a woman aged 18 to 35 in good health and CMV-seropositive. Sample: PBMCs. The chain couples TRBV6-5 to TRBJ1-4; possibly TRBD1 for D (6 bases). In DNA form, the CDR3 reads TGTGCCAGCAGGAGGACAGCAACTAATGAAAAACTGTTTTTT. It codes for CASRRTATNEKLFF.